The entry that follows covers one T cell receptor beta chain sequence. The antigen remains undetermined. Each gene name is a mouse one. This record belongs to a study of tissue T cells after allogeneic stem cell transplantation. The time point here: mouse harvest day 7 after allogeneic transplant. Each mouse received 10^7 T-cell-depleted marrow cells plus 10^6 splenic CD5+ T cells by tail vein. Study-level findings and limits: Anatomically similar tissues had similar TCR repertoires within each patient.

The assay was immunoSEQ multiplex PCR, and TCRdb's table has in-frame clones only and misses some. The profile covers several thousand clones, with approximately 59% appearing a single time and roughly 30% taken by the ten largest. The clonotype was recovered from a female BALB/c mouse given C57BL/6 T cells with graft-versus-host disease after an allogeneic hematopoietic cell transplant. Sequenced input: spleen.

The CDR3 DNA, read in part, is TGCACCTGCAGGGGGCGAGGGGACACAGAAGTCTTC. Its protein is CTCRGRGDTEVF. The full CDR3 is CTCRGRGDTEVFF. The V gene is TRBV1, the J gene TRBJ1-1, with a tentative D call TRBD1 (5 bases). The sequence runs out 1 residue before the end of the CDR3; the remainder is reconstructed from the germline J gene. CDR1 and CDR2 (germline): NSQYPW, LRSPGD (reference sequence). V was clipped by 6 bases and J by 3 bases, with 11 bases between them. CDR3 length: 13 amino acids.